These 32 T cell receptor beta chains came from one sample sequenced in a study of blood T cell repertoires in COVID-19. Some clones are missing from TCRdb's copy, which holds only in-frame ones; the method was immunoSEQ multiplex PCR. The sample carries 250,000 or so clones, more than 80% recorded once. Input material: PBMCs or T cells enriched from blood (not recorded which). These receptors all come from a woman aged 25-40 years with acute COVID-19.

The CDR3 DNA is TGTGCCAGCAGTGAACTTGTAGAGCAGTACTTC. Residues: CASSELVEQYF. This chain joins TRBV2 and TRBJ2-7; no clear D. The length of the CDR3 is 11 residues. Trimming removed 2 bases from V and 7 bases from J, with 6 bases in between. In germline, CDR1 is SNHLY, CDR2 FYNNEI.

The rearrangement uses TRBV13 and TRBJ1-3, with TRBD1 identical over 7 bases. The CDR3 spans 17 residues. Germline CDR1 is PRHDT and CDR2 is FYEKMQ (reference sequence). V trimming: 5 bases; J trimming: 0 bases; junction bases outside the gene matches: 10. The CDR3 DNA reads as TGTGCCAGCAGCCCGAGGACAGGAAGGAGCTCTGGAAACACCATATATTTT. Translating gives CASSPRTGRSSGNTIYF.

The rearrangement uses TRBV7-2 and TRBJ2-7; D gene unclear. Per the germline V gene, CDR1 is SGHTA and CDR2 is FQGNSA. The CDR3 is made up of 13 amino acids. Trimming pared 1 base from V and 4 bases from J, leaving 8 bases between. The chain's CDR3 is CASSLEEFYEQYF. The DNA for the CDR3 is TGTGCCAGCAGCTTAGAGGAGTTTTACGAGCAGTACTTC.

This clone appeared a single time. The gene calls are TRBV28 and TRBJ2-5; D possibly corresponds to TRBD2 (6 bases). Germline V CDR1 and CDR2: MDHEN, SYDVKM. The CDR3 totals 15 residues. V lost 5 bases and J 4 bases, leaving 17 bases between the germline ends. CDR3 region: CASSPLGSGGETQYF. Written as DNA, the CDR3 is TGTGCCAGCAGTCCCCTGGGTAGCGGTGGAGAGACCCAGTACTTC.

The chain carries TRBV7-9 and TRBJ2-1, with D tentatively TRBD2 (5 bases). The CDR3 contains 19 residues. Trimming took 4 bases from V and 0 from J, leaving 22 bases between them. Germline V gene data show CDR1 as SEHNR and CDR2 as FQNEAQ (reference sequence). For the CDR3, the DNA is TGTGCCAGCAGCTCTCGGACTCGAACTATCGGCAGCTCCTACAATGAGCAGTTCTTC. Translating gives CASSSRTRTIGSSYNEQFF.

The V and J genes are TRBV9 and TRBJ2-3, with 8 bases matching TRBD2. The CDR3 is made up of 14 amino acids. V lost 3 bases to trimming and J lost 3 bases; unmatched junction nucleotides: 3. Germline V gene data show CDR1 as SGDLS and CDR2 as YYNGEE. The CDR3 spells CASSAGRATDTQYF. The CDR3 DNA reads as TGTGCCAGCAGCGCCGGGAGGGCGACAGATACGCAGTATTTT.

The V gene is TRBV4-1, the J gene TRBJ2-7; maybe TRBD2 (5 bases). Germline loops: CDR1 MGHRA, CDR2 YSYEKL. Trimming removed 1 base at V and 5 bases at J, with 15 bases between. CDR3 length: 15 residues. The CDR3 coding sequence is TGCGCCAGCAGCCAAGTCGGTCTGAGGGTAGACGAGCAGTACTTC. It encodes CASSQVGLRVDEQYF.

This chain connects TRBV19 to TRBJ1-1; possible D gene TRBD1, 5 bases. Germline assignment: CDR1 LNHDA and CDR2 SQIVND (reference sequence). Trimming left V 4 bases short and J 8 bases short, with 20 bases between. The CDR3 contains 15 residues. CDR3 sequence: CASSTLRTGGREAFF. The CDR3 DNA reads TGTGCCAGTAGTACTCTCCGAACAGGTGGCCGCGAAGCTTTCTTT.

The rearrangement uses TRBV7-8 and TRBJ2-7; tentatively, D is TRBD2 (5 bases). Germline values: CDR1 SGHVS, CDR2 FQNEAQ. The V end lost 1 base, the J end lost 0 bases, and 10 bases lay between the germline ends. The CDR3 is 15 residues long. The CDR3 bases are TGTGCCAGCAGCTTAGGGATAGGAGGCTCCTACGAGCAGTACTTC. Amino acid sequence: CASSLGIGGSYEQYF.

This sequence joins TRBV18 and TRBJ2-7, with 7 bases lining up with TRBD1. This CDR3 region has 14 residues. With V trimmed by 0 bases and J by 2 bases, 1 base remained unmatched. Germline V gene sequence: CDR1 KGHSH, CDR2 LQKENI. The CDR3 spells CASSPPDRAYEQYF. CDR3 bases: TGTGCCAGCTCACCACCAGACAGGGCCTACGAGCAGTACTTC.

The J gene is TRBJ1-4, the V gene TRBV25-1, with no clear D. This CDR3 comprises 15 residues. Germline lookup yields CDR1 MGHDK and CDR2 SYGVNS. The V end was cut by 6 bases, the J end by 4 bases, with 15 bases between. The CDR3 protein is CASSSNSVNNEKLFF. The CDR3 DNA sequence: TGTGCCAGCAGCTCCAATTCGGTGAATAATGAAAAACTGTTTTTT.

The J gene is TRBJ2-7, the V gene TRBV7-8, with 12 positions matching TRBD1. Per germline, CDR1 SGHVS and CDR2 FQNEAQ. Trimming at V came to 5 bases and at J to 5 bases, leaving 7 bases not matched to a gene. This CDR3 contains 15 residues. Written as DNA, the CDR3 is TGTGCCAGCAGCCTGGGACAGGGGGCGTACCACGAGCAGTACTTC. It is translated as CASSLGQGAYHEQYF.

Worth noting for this clone: Within the sample, other DNA sequences also encode this same CDR3. V and J are TRBV11-2 and TRBJ2-7, with D tentatively TRBD2 (5 bases). CDR1 and CDR2 from the germline V gene are SGHAT and FQNNGV. The CDR3 covers 15 residues. V was cut by 5 bases and J by 2 bases, with 16 bases left in between. CDR3 nucleotide sequence: TGTGCCAGCAGCCTTGAGGGATCCGGAGCCTACGAGCAGTACTTC. It yields the protein CASSLEGSGAYEQYF.

The CDR3 DNA follows: TGTGCCAGCAGCTCCCATTACTTTAGCACAGATACGCAGTATTTT. This codes for CASSSHYFSTDTQYF. The rearrangement joins TRBV6-2 or TRBV6-3 to TRBJ2-3; the D is unclear. The CDR3 sequence is 15 residues long. V dropped 6 bases and J dropped 0 bases, with 13 bases sitting between them. Germline CDR1 reads MNHEY; CDR2 reads SVGEGT.

With regard to this clone: Other DNA sequences within the sample encode an identical CDR3. CDR3 DNA sequence: TGTGCCAGCAGTTTGCGCGGAACCTCCTACGAGCAGTACTTC. It translates to CASSLRGTSYEQYF. The rearrangement uses TRBV27 and TRBJ2-7; D unclear. Trimming took off 3 bases at V and 0 bases at J, with 9 bases between the two ends. Germline lookup yields CDR1 MNHEY and CDR2 SMNVEV (reference sequence). The CDR3 runs 14 residues.

V and J are TRBV4-2 and TRBJ1-5; TRBD1 might be the D (5 bases). CDR1 and CDR2 (germline): LGHNA, YNFKEQ. The CDR3 sequence is 15 residues long. Trimming shortened V by 1 base and J by 2 bases, and 9 bases separated the two germline ends. The CDR3 spells CASSQAGQGNQPQHF. The DNA for the CDR3 is TGTGCCAGCAGCCAAGCTGGACAAGGCAATCAGCCCCAGCATTTT.

Within the sample, this clone is large. The rearrangement uses TRBV2 and TRBJ1-1; D ambiguous. The CDR3 extends over 16 amino acids. Trimming took off 3 bases at V and 3 bases at J, with 17 bases between the two ends. Germline V lookup: CDR1 SNHLY, CDR2 FYNNEI. The CDR3 DNA is TGTGCCAGCAGTGATGCCCGGGTCCGGAAGGACACTGAAGCTTTCTTT. Its translation: CASSDARVRKDTEAFF.

This chain links TRBV9 with TRBJ2-1; 8 nucleotides match TRBD2. The CDR3 covers 14 residues. Unmatched junction bases numbered 2, after V lost 0 bases and J lost 6 bases. Looked up from germline, CDR1 is SGDLS and CDR2 is YYNGEE. The CDR3 coding sequence is TGTGCCAGCAGCGTAGAAACTAGCGGCAATGAGCAGTTCTTC. This encodes CASSVETSGNEQFF.

V usage is TRBV30 and J usage is TRBJ1-1, with TRBD1 matching over 8 bases. The CDR3 has 12 residues. The ends lost 8 bases at V and 6 bases at J; junction bases unmatched: 8. Germline CDR1 reads GTSNPN; CDR2 reads SVGIG (reference sequence). CDR3 coding DNA: TGTGCCGGAGCTCAGGGGGCGGCTGAAGCTTTCTTT. Translating it yields CAGAQGAAEAFF.

The table lists this clone with a count of one. As DNA, the CDR3 is TGTGCCAGCAGCGTAGGGCTCGGAGATAATAATTCACCCCTCCACTTT. Protein sequence: CASSVGLGDNNSPLHF. The genes are TRBV9 and TRBJ1-6; D not resolved. Germline V gene sequence: CDR1 SGDLS, CDR2 YYNGEE. The length of the CDR3 is 16 residues. V lost 0 bases to trimming and J lost 5 bases, with 12 bases between them.

This chain uses TRBV6-1 with TRBJ2-1, with 8 bases that match TRBD2. The junction had 9 bases not matched to a gene; V was cut back by 1 base and J by 7 bases. CDR1 MNHNS and CDR2 SASEGT come from the germline V gene. This CDR3 region has 16 residues. The DNA for the CDR3 is TGTGCCAGCAGTGAAGGCGGGACTAGAGGGCAGAATGAGCAGTTCTTC. Protein: CASSEGGTRGQNEQFF.

The chain links TRBV10-3 to TRBJ1-1, with D unresolved. The CDR3 covers 12 residues. Trimming took 2 bases from V and 8 from J, leaving 9 bases between them. CDR1 is ENHRY and CDR2 is SYGVKD in the germline V gene. CDR3 in amino acids: CAISEETEEAFF. CDR3 DNA: TGTGCCATCAGTGAGGAAACAGAAGAAGCTTTCTTT.

The genes are TRBV28 and TRBJ1-5, with D perhaps TRBD1 (5 bases). V dropped 2 bases and J dropped 0 bases, with 14 bases sitting between them. Germline CDR1 reads MDHEN; CDR2 reads SYDVKM. The CDR3 is 17 residues long. The CDR3: CASSLDSGVYSNQPQHF. In DNA, the CDR3 is TGTGCCAGCAGTTTAGACAGTGGGGTTTATAGCAATCAGCCCCAGCATTTT. Complete variable domain (other parts from reference TRBV28 and TRBJ1-5): DVKVTQSSRYLVKRTGEKVFLECVQDMDHENMFWYRQDPGLGLRLIYFSYDVKMKEKGDIPEGYSVSREKKERFSLILESASTNQTSMYLCASSLDSGVYSNQPQHFGDGTRLSIL.

This chain links TRBV10-1 with TRBJ1-1; the match to TRBD1 covers 7 bases. Trimming cost V 6 bases and J 4 bases; bases outside gene matches: 5. Germline assignment: CDR1 WNHNN and CDR2 SYGVQD (reference sequence). CDR3 length equals 13 residues. For the CDR3, the DNA is TGCGCCAGCAGCCCCGCAGGGGGCACTGAAGCTTTCTTT. Protein sequence: CASSPAGGTEAFF.

The chain combines TRBV9 with TRBJ2-3, with 9 bases matching TRBD2. Germline V lookup: CDR1 SGDLS, CDR2 YYNGEE. Trimming at V came to 3 bases and at J to 1 base, leaving 15 bases not matched to a gene. The CDR3 contains 19 residues. For the CDR3, the DNA is TGTGCCAGCAGCGGATCCCTTGCGGCGGGAGGGTTGGGCACAGATACGCAGTATTTT. It codes for CASSGSLAAGGLGTDTQYF.

The count of this clone is one. The rearrangement joins TRBV18 to TRBJ2-7; 7 nucleotides agree with TRBD1. Germline values: CDR1 KGHSH, CDR2 LQKENI. The V gene end was trimmed by 6 bases and the J gene end by 7 bases; junction bases not matched to a gene: 9. The CDR3 covers 13 residues. CDR3 in DNA: TGTGCCAGCTCGCCTACAGGGGCCAGGGAGCAGTACTTC. Translation gives CASSPTGAREQYF.

The J gene is TRBJ2-6, the V gene TRBV7-9; TRBD1 matches 9 bases. This CDR3 spans 17 amino acids. CDR1 is SEHNR and CDR2 is FQNEAQ in the germline V gene (reference sequence). V gave up 8 bases and J gave up 2 bases; unmatched junction bases: 10. The CDR3, as DNA: TGTGCCAGCGGCAAGGGACAGGGAGCCCCTGGGGCCAACGTCCTGACTTTC. Protein: CASGKGQGAPGANVLTF.

The chain recombines TRBV7-9 with TRBJ2-7; D possibly corresponds to TRBD2 (6 bases). This CDR3 has 16 residues. V dropped 1 base and J dropped 7 bases, with 20 bases sitting between them. Germline V CDR1 and CDR2: SEHNR, FQNEAQ (reference sequence). CDR3 nucleotides: TGTGCCAGCAGCTTAGGGGGAGGAGCAGGGCCATTAGAGCAGTACTTC. It codes for CASSLGGGAGPLEQYF.

The rearrangement joins TRBV28 to TRBJ1-5; D remains unclear. This CDR3 is 14 amino acids long. The V end lost 2 bases, the J end lost 2 bases, and 7 bases lay between the germline ends. Germline V gene sequence: CDR1 MDHEN, CDR2 SYDVKM. The CDR3 loop reads CASSLGVGNQPQHF. CDR3 in DNA: TGTGCCAGCAGTTTAGGAGTGGGCAATCAGCCCCAGCATTTT.

There are many counts of this clone. This CDR3 reads CASSLMSGNTGELFF. Written as DNA, the CDR3 is TGTGCCAGCAGCTTGATGAGCGGAAACACCGGGGAGCTGTTTTTT. This chain connects TRBV5-4 to TRBJ2-2; a possible D gene is TRBD2 (5 bases). V lost 1 base and J lost 2, with 9 bases in between. Germline loops: CDR1 SGHNT, CDR2 YYREEE (reference sequence). The CDR3 runs 15 residues.

The genes are TRBV24-1 and TRBJ2-1, with 13 bases matching TRBD2. The CDR3 is 15 amino acids. V was clipped by 4 bases and J by 9 bases; unmatched bases: 5. Germline values: CDR1 KGHDR, CDR2 SFDVKD. The CDR3 coding sequence is TGTGCCACCAGTGACTGGACTAGCGGGAGTACTGAGCAGTTCTTC. It codes for CATSDWTSGSTEQFF.

This chain uses TRBV15 with TRBJ2-3, with 9 bases lining up with TRBD2. The trim removed 6 bases at V and 2 bases at J, leaving 9 bases unmatched. The length of the CDR3 is 16 residues. The germline V gene encodes CDR1 LNHNV and CDR2 YYDKDF (reference sequence). CDR3 residues: CATRDLRTSDTDTQYF. The CDR3 coding sequence is TGTGCCACCAGAGATCTTCGGACTAGCGACACAGATACGCAGTATTTT. The full variable domain, rest sourced from reference TRBV15 and TRBJ2-3, is DAMVIQNPRYQVTQFGKPVTLSCSQTLNHNVMYWYQQKSSQAPKLLFHYYDKDFNNEADTPDNFQSRRPNTSFCFLDIRSPGLGDTAMYLCATRDLRTSDTDTQYFGPGTRLTVL.